Following are 27 T cell receptor beta chains from one sample sequenced in a study of OX40 agonist ivuxolimab in advanced cancers. Measured with immunoSEQ multiplex PCR; TCRdb has only the in-frame clones, and not every one. The sample lists over 60,000 clones; 80% to 90% were seen once. The sample consisted of CD4+ or CD8+ T cells sorted from blood, taken in a trial of the OX40 agonist ivuxolimab. Receptor source: an adult with an advanced solid tumor such as melanoma, head and neck, liver or kidney cancer.

This CDR3 reads CAGKTSVYNEQFF. CDR3 in DNA: TGTGCCGGCAAGACTAGCGTGTACAATGAGCAGTTCTTC. This chain uses TRBV2 with TRBJ2-1; 8 positions match TRBD2. There are 13 residues in the CDR3. Germline CDR1 SNHLY, CDR2 FYNNEI. With 11 bases clipped from V and 4 bases from J, the junction kept 7 bases outside the gene matches.

This chain connects TRBV5-1 to TRBJ2-7; D is perhaps TRBD1 (6 bases). Per germline, CDR1 SGHRS and CDR2 YFSETQ. This CDR3 is 15 amino acids long. Deletions cut 6 bases from V and 5 bases from J, with 21 bases between. CDR3 protein: CASIRRSQGRDEQYF. CDR3 sequence (DNA): TGCGCCAGCATACGTCGGTCACAGGGAAGGGACGAGCAGTACTTC. Complete variable domain (other parts from reference TRBV5-1 and TRBJ2-7): KAGVTQTPRYLIKTRGQQVTLSCSPISGHRSVSWYQQTPGQGLQFLFEYFSETQRNKGNFPGRFSGRQFSNSRSEMNVSTLELGDSALYLCASIRRSQGRDEQYFGPGTRLTVT.

The chain joins TRBV30 to TRBJ1-2; D gene uncertain. V lost 2 bases to trimming and J lost 0 bases, with 10 bases between them. In germline, CDR1 is GTSNPN, CDR2 SVGIG (reference sequence). The length of the CDR3 is 14 residues. The CDR3 DNA reads as TGTGCCTGGAGTTTTGACGGAACTAACTATGGCTACACCTTC. Translation: CAWSFDGTNYGYTF.

The chain carries TRBV11-2 and TRBJ2-3; possible D gene TRBD2, 5 bases. The V gene's germline CDR1 is SGHAT and CDR2 FQNNGV. The CDR3 totals 14 residues. V lost 1 base to trimming and J lost 6 bases, with 11 bases between them. The DNA of the CDR3 is TGTGCCAGCAGCTTAGGACTCGCGGGCGATACGCAGTATTTT. Protein: CASSLGLAGDTQYF.

This clone was counted once. This chain links TRBV2 with TRBJ1-2; possibly TRBD1 for D (6 bases). CDR3 length: 14 residues. Looked up from germline, CDR1 is SNHLY and CDR2 is FYNNEI. V lost 6 bases and J lost 4, with 15 bases in between. The CDR3 DNA sequence: TGTGCCAGCAGAGTGACAGGAAGGTCCTATGGCTACACCTTC. Amino acid sequence: CASRVTGRSYGYTF.

V and J are TRBV7-2 and TRBJ1-2; no clear D gene. This CDR3 spans 13 amino acids. Germline V gives CDR1 SGHTA, CDR2 FQGNSA. The V and J ends lost 3 bases and 2 bases respectively, with 7 bases between them. CDR3 in DNA: TGTGCCAGCAGCTTGAAACGAAACTATGGCTACACCTTC. It translates to CASSLKRNYGYTF. Full variable domain (missing parts from reference TRBV7-2 and TRBJ1-2): GAGVSQSPSNKVTEKGKDVELRCDPISGHTALYWYRQSLGQGLEFLIYFQGNSAPDKSGLPSDRFSAERTGGSVSTLTIQRTQQEDSAVYLCASSLKRNYGYTFGSGTRLTVV.

This chain connects TRBV27 to TRBJ2-7; possible D gene TRBD1, 5 bases. The V and J ends lost 6 bases and 0 bases respectively, with 12 bases between them. Germline V gene sequence: CDR1 MNHEY, CDR2 SMNVEV (reference sequence). The CDR3 runs 14 residues. The CDR3 sequence: CASRPQGLSYEQYF. The DNA of the CDR3 is TGTGCCAGCAGACCTCAGGGCCTCTCCTACGAGCAGTACTTC.

This chain connects TRBV7-9 to TRBJ2-7; 8 bases are shared with TRBD2. The CDR3 consists of 14 residues. Trimming removed 5 bases from V and 5 bases from J; junction bases left unmatched: 8. CDR1 is SEHNR, CDR2 FQNEAQ, per germline (reference sequence). The CDR3: CASSPGRAVDEQYF. The CDR3 coding sequence is TGTGCCAGCAGCCCCGGGAGGGCCGTCGACGAGCAGTACTTC.

This rearrangement joins TRBV5-6 to TRBJ2-7; D unclear. Trimming stripped 6 bases from V and 3 bases from J, with 16 bases between. This CDR3 spans 14 amino acids. The germline V gene has CDR1 SGHDT and CDR2 YYEEEE. This CDR3 is CASIGLGIGYEQYF. The CDR3, as DNA: TGTGCCAGCATCGGCTTGGGGATAGGCTACGAGCAGTACTTC.

The chain uses TRBV5-1 and TRBJ1-2; D may be TRBD1 (6 bases). This CDR3 comprises 15 residues. V lost 6 bases to trimming and J lost 8 bases, with 23 bases between them. Germline V lookup: CDR1 SGHRS, CDR2 YFSETQ. The CDR3 here is CASTPDRPDRFGYTF. For the CDR3, the DNA is TGCGCCAGCACCCCCGACAGGCCTGATAGGTTCGGCTACACCTTC.

CDR3 DNA: TGTGCCAGCAGTTCCCACCGGACAGGGGTCGCCTACAATGAGCAGTTCTTC. Amino acids: CASSSHRTGVAYNEQFF. J is TRBJ2-1 and V is TRBV25-1; 9 bases map to TRBD1. The V segment lost 5 bases and the J segment 2 bases; nucleotides outside the gene matches: 10. Per the germline V gene, CDR1 is MGHDK and CDR2 is SYGVNS. The CDR3 loop spans 17 amino acids. The full variable domain, completed using reference TRBV25-1 and TRBJ2-1, is EADIYQTPRYLVIGTGKKITLECSQTMGHDKMYWYQQDPGMELHLIHYSYGVNSTEKGDLSSESTVSRIRTEHFPLTLESARPSHTSQYLCASSSHRTGVAYNEQFFGPGTRLTVL.

The chain joins TRBV15 to TRBJ2-3; perhaps TRBD2 as D (6 bases). CDR3 length equals 16 residues. Trimming took off 4 bases at V and 4 bases at J, with 18 bases between the two ends. CDR1 and CDR2 (germline): LNHNV, YYDKDF (reference sequence). CDR3 bases: TGTGCCACCAGCATGTATAGGACTATAGACCCAGATACGCAGTATTTT. This encodes CATSMYRTIDPDTQYF.

The J gene is TRBJ2-3, the V gene TRBV6-1; D ambiguous. The CDR3 is 16 residues long. V lost 2 bases and J lost 1, with 13 bases in between. CDR1 and CDR2 (germline): MNHNS, SASEGT. This CDR3 is CASSEWGNQGTDTQYF. CDR3 DNA sequence: TGTGCCAGCAGTGAATGGGGAAATCAGGGCACAGATACGCAGTATTTT.

CDR3 nucleotides: TGTGCCAGCAGCCCCCGACAGGGGATGAATTCACCCCTCCACTTT. It encodes CASSPRQGMNSPLHF. J is TRBJ1-6 and V is TRBV6-6, with 8 bases that match TRBD1. Germline values: CDR1 MNHNY, CDR2 SVGAGI (reference sequence). V was pared by 6 bases and J by 7 bases, with 8 bases of the junction left unmatched. The CDR3 has 15 residues.

This chain links TRBV28 with TRBJ1-2; a possible D gene is TRBD1 (6 bases). This CDR3 region has 14 residues. V shed 2 bases and J shed 3 bases, with 10 bases lying between them. Germline CDR1 is MDHEN and CDR2 is SYDVKM. The CDR3 loop reads CASSLVGQYYGYTF. Here the CDR3 DNA reads TGTGCCAGCAGTTTAGTAGGACAGTACTATGGCTACACCTTC.

J is TRBJ1-1 and V is TRBV29-1; D is unclear. The germline V gene has CDR1 SQVTM and CDR2 ANQGSEA. V lost 0 bases and J 2 bases, leaving 10 bases between the germline ends. The CDR3 has 14 residues. Here the CDR3 DNA reads TGCAGCGTTGAAGATCGGTCAGGAAACACTGAAGCTTTCTTT. It is translated as CSVEDRSGNTEAFF.

The chain couples TRBV5-1 to TRBJ1-3; maybe TRBD1 (5 bases). Germline CDR1 SGHRS, CDR2 YFSETQ. The CDR3 has 16 amino acids. V was clipped by 2 bases and J by 0 bases, with 12 bases between them. This CDR3 reads CASSLTGLISGNTIYF. The CDR3 region has the DNA TGCGCCAGCAGCTTAACGGGGCTAATCTCTGGAAACACCATATATTTT.

V and J are TRBV11-3 and TRBJ2-1, with D unresolved. The CDR3 is made up of 14 amino acids. The V end lost 5 bases, the J end lost 5 bases, and 13 bases lay between the germline ends. CDR1 is SGHNT and CDR2 is YENEEA in the germline V gene. The CDR3 nucleotides are TGTGCCAGCAGCCGGCTTTTGCGGAACAATGAGCAGTTCTTC. Translated: CASSRLLRNNEQFF.

The V call is TRBV27, the J call TRBJ1-4; D uncertain. This CDR3 is built from 13 residues. V was cut by 7 bases and J by 7 bases, with 13 bases left in between. Germline CDR1 MNHEY, CDR2 SMNVEV (reference sequence). CDR3 nucleotide sequence: TGTGCCAGCACGCCCTGGGGTGGTGAAAAACTGTTTTTT. Its protein is CASTPWGGEKLFF.

This clone was seen just once. J is TRBJ2-1 and V is TRBV20-1, with D unclear. Germline lookup yields CDR1 DFQATT and CDR2 SNEGSKA (reference sequence). CDR3 size: 10 residues. V was cut by 1 base and J by 8 bases, with 3 bases left in between. The CDR3 region has the DNA TGCAGTGCTAGAGTCTATGAGCAGTTCTTC. Translating gives CSARVYEQFF.

This clone turned up a few times. This rearrangement joins TRBV2 to TRBJ1-5, with 8 positions matching TRBD1. CDR3 length: 12 amino acids. J lost 6 bases, V lost 10 bases, and 5 bases had no gene match. The germline V gene has CDR1 SNHLY and CDR2 FYNNEI. The CDR3 DNA reads TGTGCCATAGGACAGGGAGGTCAGCCCCAGCATTTT. Amino acid sequence: CAIGQGGQPQHF.

The chain links TRBV5-6 to TRBJ2-4, with D tentatively TRBD2 (6 bases). The CDR3 runs 14 residues. CDR1 is SGHDT and CDR2 is YYEEEE in the germline V gene. Trimming pared 1 base from V and 8 bases from J, leaving 13 bases between. This chain's CDR3 is CASSLQGGIDIQYF. DNA of the CDR3: TGTGCCAGCAGCTTGCAAGGAGGGATTGACATTCAGTACTTC.

This chain connects TRBV9 to TRBJ2-1; the D gene is possibly TRBD2 (6 bases). The germline V gene has CDR1 SGDLS and CDR2 YYNGEE. The CDR3 runs to 15 residues. Deletions cut 3 bases from V and 6 bases from J, with 16 bases between. CDR3 residues: CASSEGGPFVNEQFF. The CDR3 bases are TGTGCCAGCAGCGAAGGAGGGCCTTTTGTCAATGAGCAGTTCTTC.

This clone came up a few times. This sequence joins TRBV25-1 and TRBJ2-5, with TRBD2 matching 10 bases. J was trimmed by 8 bases and V by 1 base; bases with no gene match: 4. Germline V gene data show CDR1 as MGHDK and CDR2 as SYGVNS. The CDR3 covers 14 residues. The CDR3 region has the DNA TGTGCCAGCAGTGAATTAGCTAGCGGGAGTACCCAGTACTTC. Its translation is CASSELASGSTQYF.

The chain employs TRBV19 and TRBJ1-6; 9 nucleotides agree with TRBD1. From germline, CDR1 is LNHDA and CDR2 SQIVND (reference sequence). Losses at the gene ends were 5 bases for V and 7 bases for J; bases not matched to a gene: 6. The CDR3 totals 15 residues. In nucleotides, the CDR3 is TGTGCCAGTAGTTTGCTGGACAGGGGAAATTCACCCCTCCACTTT. This encodes CASSLLDRGNSPLHF.

This clone occurred once. This CDR3 is CASSLGSGVEDTQYF. CDR3 bases: TGTGCCAGCAGCTTGGGGTCAGGGGTCGAAGATACGCAGTATTTT. The gene calls are TRBV7-3 and TRBJ2-3; perhaps TRBD1 as D (6 bases). CDR3 length: 15 amino acids. The V end lost 3 bases, the J end lost 5 bases, and 15 bases lay between the germline ends. The V gene's germline CDR1 is SGHTA and CDR2 FQGTGA.

The CDR3 sequence is CASSARLAGGYTGELFF. For the CDR3, the DNA is TGTGCCAGCAGCGCAAGACTAGCGGGAGGGTACACCGGGGAGCTGTTTTTT. The chain carries TRBV7-2 and TRBJ2-2, with 14 bases lining up with TRBD2. CDR3 length: 17 amino acids. Germline CDR1 reads SGHTA; CDR2 reads FQGNSA. J gave up 3 bases and V 5 bases, and 5 bases lay outside the gene matches.